This T cell receptor (beta chain) was observed in a study of blood T cell repertoires in COVID-19. About the research overall: The origin of the acute and convalescent COVID-19 samples was the United States, Italy and Spain.

In the original processing: From reference gene primer amplification, estimates of nucleated cell counts were derived. The method was immunoSEQ multiplex PCR; TCRdb's version includes in-frame clones alone and lacks a portion of them. Clonal size and the V and J genes are those of that table, whereas D and trimming came from the DNA. This sample yields about 68,000 clones, of which more than 80% are seen a single time; 2.5% to 3% belongs to the top ten. The CDR3 is made up of 13 amino acids. Germline CDR1 reads MNHEY; CDR2 reads SVGAGI. V dropped 2 bases and J dropped 8 bases, with 12 bases sitting between them.

The source is a man in his forties or fifties with acute or convalescent COVID-19. Sequencing input: peripheral blood. The V and J genes are TRBV6-5 and TRBJ1-1; weak D call: TRBD1 (6 bases). CDR3 sequence (DNA): TGTGCCAGCAGTTACACGCAGGGGTTCGAAGCTTTCTTT. Translating it yields CASSYTQGFEAFF.